One and the same sample provided the 26 T cell receptor beta chains below, sequenced in a study of T-cell reconstitution after alpha-beta-depleted transplantation in children. For TCRbeta, the library was prepared with unique molecular identifiers. TCRdb analysed the PCR reads with MiXCR anew, one entry per CDR3 protein. This repertoire shows some 600,000 distinct CDR3 sequences, roughly 15% found once; its top ten account for about 1.1%. Sequencing used PBMCs from the stem cell graft donor, obtained from the stem cell graft. The receptors here all came from a human donor who donated a stem cell graft to a child with acute myeloid leukemia.

The chain joins TRBV6-5 to TRBJ2-2, with D maybe TRBD1 (6 bases). CDR1 and CDR2 from the germline V gene are MNHEY and SVGAGI. The CDR3 length is 19 residues. The V end lost 2 bases, the J end lost 1 base, and 20 bases lay between the germline ends. As DNA, the CDR3 is TGTGCCAGCAGTTACGCTTTTGGGTCTTGGGGACAGAACACCGGGGAGCTGTTTTTT. Its protein is CASSYAFGSWGQNTGELFF.

J is TRBJ1-5 and V is TRBV20-1, with D perhaps matching TRBD1 (6 bases). The CDR3 is made up of 15 amino acids. Germline lookup yields CDR1 DFQATT and CDR2 SNEGSKA (reference sequence). V was shortened by 0 bases and J by 11 bases, with 20 bases between the two germline ends. The CDR3 loop is CSARELAEGGTAQHF. CDR3 DNA sequence: TGCAGTGCTAGAGAATTGGCGGAGGGGGGTACGGCCCAGCATTTT.

About this clonotype: One end of the junction varies from germline; a read error may be responsible. The chain is built from TRBV7-9 and TRBJ2-1, with D hard to call. The CDR3 loop spans 14 amino acids. In germline, CDR1 is SEHNR, CDR2 FQNEAQ (reference sequence). The CDR3 nucleotides read TGTGCCAGCAGCTTGACTTCGTCCTACAATAAGCAGTTCTTC. Its translation is CASSLTSSYNKQFF.

This clonotype was observed at least ten times. V gene TRBV6-5 combines with J gene TRBJ1-1; D is perhaps TRBD1 (5 bases). Trimming pared 8 bases from V and 6 bases from J, leaving 13 bases between. Germline CDR1 reads MNHEY; CDR2 reads SVGAGI. The CDR3 has 12 amino acids. CDR3 region: CASGLGGSEAFF. CDR3 coding DNA: TGTGCCAGCGGACTTGGGGGATCTGAAGCTTTCTTT.

This clonotype was recorded many times. A much larger clone lies one base from this, so it may be a read error. V and J are TRBV7-9 and TRBJ1-1; D might be TRBD1 (5 bases). The CDR3 runs to 13 residues. V was shortened by 3 bases and J by 1 base, with 6 bases between the two germline ends. Germline CDR1 SEHNR, CDR2 FQNEAQ (reference sequence). The CDR3 coding sequence is TGTGCCAGCAGCTTTACAGGGAACACTGAAGCTTTCTTT. It codes for CASSFTGNTEAFF.

In its sample, this clonotype was seen a few times. The J gene is TRBJ2-2, the V gene TRBV4-2; D is unclear. This CDR3 is 11 amino acids long. From germline, CDR1 is LGHNA and CDR2 YNFKEQ. V lost 3 bases, J lost 9 bases, and 5 bases lay in between. The CDR3: CASSQTRELFF. The CDR3 bases are TGTGCCAGCAGCCAGACCCGGGAGCTGTTTTTT.

About this clonotype: A much larger clonotype is one base distant, so this may be a read error. This chain joins TRBV29-1 and TRBJ2-1; D ambiguous. The CDR3 extends over 15 amino acids. Per germline, CDR1 SQVTM and CDR2 ANQGSEA. In DNA, the CDR3 is TGCAGCGTTGAAGATAGGGTCCGCTCCTACGATGAGCAGTTCTTC. This sequence encodes CSVEDRVRSYDEQFF.

This clonotype has more than one count but fewer than ten. Written as DNA, the CDR3 is TGTGCCAGCAGCTCACAGGGGGGGTCCTACGAGCAGTACTTC. This sequence encodes CASSSQGGSYEQYF. The chain has TRBV11-3 and TRBJ2-7; possible D gene TRBD1, 8 bases. CDR1 is SGHNT, CDR2 YENEEA, per germline. V was clipped by 4 bases and J by 1 base, with 11 bases between them. CDR3 length: 14 amino acids. The full variable domain, its missing parts supplied by reference TRBV11-3 and TRBJ2-7, is EAGVVQSPRYKIIEKKQPVAFWCNPISGHNTLYWYLQNLGQGPELLIRYENEEAVDDSQLPKDRFSAERLKGVDSTLKIQPAELGDSAVYLCASSSQGGSYEQYFGPGTRLTVT.

Points on this clonotype: Being one base from a much bigger clone, this may be a read error. The genes are TRBV15 and TRBJ1-4; D perhaps matches TRBD1 (6 bases). Germline V CDR1 and CDR2: LNHNV, YYDKDF (reference sequence). The CDR3 is made up of 14 amino acids. V was trimmed by 8 bases and J by 3 bases, leaving 13 bases between them. The CDR3, as DNA: TGTGCCACCTGCAAGACAGGTGCTAATGAAAAACTGTTTTTT. Amino acids: CATCKTGANEKLFF.

The CDR3 sequence is CASSYRRVNEQFF. The CDR3 DNA reads as TGTGCCAGCAGTTACAGGCGGGTGAATGAGCAGTTCTTC. This chain links TRBV6-2 or TRBV6-3 with TRBJ2-1, with D possibly matching TRBD2 (5 bases). This CDR3 comprises 13 residues. Germline CDR1 reads MNHEY; CDR2 reads SVGEGT. Deletions cut 2 bases from V and 7 bases from J, with 9 bases between.

This clonotype appeared many times. V is TRBV29-1 and J is TRBJ2-1; 10 nucleotides line up with TRBD1. This CDR3 has 13 residues. The germline V gene encodes CDR1 SQVTM and CDR2 ANQGSEA. The junction had 8 bases not matched to a gene; V was cut back by 7 bases and J by 8 bases. The CDR3 DNA follows: TGCAGCGCCCGGACAGGGGGTGACGATGAGCAGTTCTTC. Residues: CSARTGGDDEQFF.

This clonotype showed up many times. CDR3 sequence: CSAAGTGNYNEQFF. The CDR3 DNA follows: TGCAGTGCCGCCGGGACAGGGAACTACAATGAGCAGTTCTTC. J is TRBJ2-1 and V is TRBV20-1, with TRBD1 matching 9 bases. The V gene end was trimmed by 6 bases and the J gene end by 3 bases; junction bases not matched to a gene: 6. Germline lookup yields CDR1 DFQATT and CDR2 SNEGSKA (reference sequence). The length of the CDR3 is 14 residues.

V and J are TRBV5-6 and TRBJ1-1; D is unclear. V shed 4 bases and J shed 0 bases, with 16 bases lying between them. The CDR3 is 16 residues long. Germline values: CDR1 SGHDT, CDR2 YYEEEE. The CDR3 DNA reads as TGTGCCAGCAGCCCTGACGGAACCCTCATGAACACTGAAGCTTTCTTT. Encoded protein: CASSPDGTLMNTEAFF.

This clonotype has a handful of counts. The V call is TRBV7-3, the J call TRBJ2-1; 7 nucleotides agree with TRBD2. The germline gives CDR1 SGHTA, CDR2 FQGTGA. CDR3 size: 14 residues. V lost 1 base, J lost 7 bases, and 4 bases stayed unmatched. The DNA for the CDR3 is TGTGCCAGCAGCTTAAACGGGGGAGGGAATGAGCAGTTCTTC. Translation: CASSLNGGGNEQFF.

In its sample, this clonotype was seen many times. V usage is TRBV20-1 and J usage is TRBJ1-1; the match to TRBD1 covers 8 bases. V dropped 1 base and J dropped 4; count of bases not matched to a gene: 5. Germline V gene lookup returns CDR1 DFQATT and CDR2 SNEGSKA (reference sequence). CDR3 size: 14 residues. CDR3 residues: CSARVGQVGTEAFF. The CDR3 region has the DNA TGCAGTGCTAGAGTGGGACAGGTCGGCACTGAAGCTTTCTTT.

This clonotype was seen repeatedly, ten times or more. The chain uses TRBV20-1 and TRBJ2-7; TRBD1 or TRBD2 may be the D gene (5 bases each). V gave up 1 base and J gave up 3 bases, with 16 bases separating them. The germline CDR1 and CDR2 sequences are DFQATT and SNEGSKA (reference sequence). The CDR3 spans 15 residues. The CDR3 region has the DNA TGCAGTGCTAGAGCGGGACCTAGGGGTAACTACGAGCAGTACGTC. Protein: CSARAGPRGNYEQYV.

This clonotype was detected ten times or more. The chain carries TRBV20-1 and TRBJ2-5, with TRBD2 as a possible D gene (5 bases). The CDR3 sequence is 13 residues long. V was shortened by 6 bases and J by 4 bases, with 15 bases between the two germline ends. Per germline, CDR1 DFQATT and CDR2 SNEGSKA (reference sequence). CDR3 protein: CSADPGVGETQYF. The CDR3 DNA is TGCAGTGCCGACCCCGGGGTAGGAGAGACCCAGTACTTC.

This clonotype has more than one count but fewer than ten. The V call is TRBV24-1, the J call TRBJ2-1; TRBD2 matches 16 bases. CDR1 and CDR2 from the germline V gene are KGHDR and SFDVKD. V shed 2 bases and J 0 bases; nucleotides not matched to a gene: 9. The CDR3 is made up of 21 amino acids. The CDR3 DNA reads as TGTGCCACCAGTGATTCCCCGGGACTAGCGGGGGGGCAGGACTCCTACAATGAGCAGTTCTTC. It specifies CATSDSPGLAGGQDSYNEQFF.

This clonotype was counted at least ten times. The genes are TRBV29-1 and TRBJ1-2; 7 bases are a match to TRBD1. V dropped 1 base and J dropped 8; count of bases not matched to a gene: 7. Germline CDR1 is SQVTM and CDR2 is ANQGSEA. The CDR3 consists of 13 residues. This CDR3 is CSVEAARQGGYTF. As DNA, the CDR3 is TGCAGCGTTGAAGCCGCAAGACAGGGCGGCTACACCTTC.

This clonotype was seen repeatedly, ten times or more. V gene TRBV5-1 combines with J gene TRBJ2-3; D unclear. V lost 4 bases to trimming and J lost 2 bases, with 11 bases between them. The CDR3 is 14 residues long. The germline V gene encodes CDR1 SGHRS and CDR2 YFSETQ. CDR3 sequence (DNA): TGCGCCAGCAGCACCGACCTTCCCACAGATACGCAGTATTTT. Protein product: CASSTDLPTDTQYF.

This clonotype was observed at least ten times. V and J are TRBV29-1 and TRBJ2-5; 7 positions match TRBD1. CDR1 and CDR2 from the germline V gene are SQVTM and ANQGSEA. The CDR3 has 13 residues. Unmatched junction bases numbered 9, after V lost 7 bases and J lost 4 bases. CDR3 nucleotide sequence: TGCAGCGCGCACGACAGGGTGATAGAGACCCAGTACTTC. Protein sequence: CSAHDRVIETQYF.

This clonotype was counted a single time. Just one base apart from a much larger clone, this may be a read error. The chain joins TRBV20-1 to TRBJ1-4; D remains unclear. The V end was cut by 7 bases, the J end by 6 bases, with 12 bases between. Germline-derived CDR1 and CDR2 are DFQATT and SNEGSKA (reference sequence). This CDR3 has 12 amino acids. CDR3 sequence: CSGCGPDEKLFF. The CDR3, as DNA: TGCAGTGGTTGCGGACCTGATGAAAAACTGTTTTTT.

This clonotype was seen a few times. This sequence joins TRBV20-1 and TRBJ1-5; TRBD1 is a possible D gene (5 bases). Germline values: CDR1 DFQATT, CDR2 SNEGSKA (reference sequence). The length of the CDR3 is 12 residues. Trimming removed 6 bases from V and 9 bases from J, with 15 bases in between. CDR3 loop: CSARDGVGPQHF. The CDR3 region has the DNA TGCAGTGCCCGGGACGGTGTGGGGCCCCAGCATTTT.

The CDR3 DNA is TGTGCCAGCAGCTTAGATGGGTTATCTGGGGCCAACGTCCTGACTTTC. Its protein product is CASSLDGLSGANVLTF. V is TRBV11-2 and J is TRBJ2-6; D is undetermined. Looked up from germline, CDR1 is SGHAT and CDR2 is FQNNGV. The CDR3 runs to 16 residues. V was shortened by 0 bases and J by 1 base, with 7 bases between the two germline ends. The entire variable domain, with the rest obtained from reference TRBV11-2 and TRBJ2-6, is as follows: EAGVAQSPRYKIIEKRQSVAFWCNPISGHATLYWYQQILGQGPKLLIQFQNNGVVDDSQLPKDRFSAERLKGVDSTLKIQPAKLEDSAVYLCASSLDGLSGANVLTFGAGSRLTVL.

This clonotype was recorded many times. The chain is built from TRBV5-1 and TRBJ2-1; D unresolved. This CDR3 has 11 amino acids. V lost 0 bases, J lost 14 bases, and 9 bases lay in between. The V gene's germline CDR1 is SGHRS and CDR2 YFSETQ. CDR3 region: CASSLGSTEFF. The DNA for the CDR3 is TGCGCCAGCAGCTTGGGTTCCACGGAGTTCTTC.

At least ten counts were recorded for this clonotype. The chain uses TRBV7-2 and TRBJ1-2, with D unclear. The CDR3 has 13 residues. Germline V gives CDR1 SGHTA, CDR2 FQGNSA. V lost 5 bases and J 8 bases, leaving 15 bases between the germline ends. CDR3 in amino acids: CASSPREQKGYTF. The CDR3, as DNA: TGTGCCAGCAGCCCCCGGGAACAAAAGGGCTACACCTTC.